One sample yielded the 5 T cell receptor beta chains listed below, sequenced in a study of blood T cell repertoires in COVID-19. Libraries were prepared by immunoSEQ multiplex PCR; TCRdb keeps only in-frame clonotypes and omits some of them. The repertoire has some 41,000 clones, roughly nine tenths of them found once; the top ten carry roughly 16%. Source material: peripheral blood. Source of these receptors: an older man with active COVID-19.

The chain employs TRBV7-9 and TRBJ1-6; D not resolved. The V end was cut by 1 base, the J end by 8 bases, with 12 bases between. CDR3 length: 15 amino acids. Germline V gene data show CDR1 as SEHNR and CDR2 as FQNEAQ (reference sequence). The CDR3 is CASSLGRAYDSPLHF. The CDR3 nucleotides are TGTGCCAGCAGCTTAGGGAGGGCGTATGATTCACCCCTCCACTTT.

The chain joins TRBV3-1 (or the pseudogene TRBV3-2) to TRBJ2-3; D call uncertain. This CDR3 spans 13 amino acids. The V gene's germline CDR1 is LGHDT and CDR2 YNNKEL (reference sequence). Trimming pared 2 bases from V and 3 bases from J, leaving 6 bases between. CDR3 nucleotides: TGTGCCAGCAGCCAACCGGTAACAGATACGCAGTATTTT. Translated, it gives CASSQPVTDTQYF.

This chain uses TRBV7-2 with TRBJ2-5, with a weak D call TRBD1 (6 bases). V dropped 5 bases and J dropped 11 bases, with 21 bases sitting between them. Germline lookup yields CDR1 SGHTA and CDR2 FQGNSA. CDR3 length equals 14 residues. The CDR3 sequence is CASSQRFGPGHQYF. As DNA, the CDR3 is TGTGCCAGCAGCCAAAGGTTTGGCCCGGGACATCAGTACTTC.

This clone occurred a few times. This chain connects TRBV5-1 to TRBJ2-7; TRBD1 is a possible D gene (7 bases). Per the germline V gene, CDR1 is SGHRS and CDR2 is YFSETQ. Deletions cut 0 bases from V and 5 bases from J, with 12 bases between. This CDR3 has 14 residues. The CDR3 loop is CASSLGQGLDEQYF. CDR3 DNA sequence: TGCGCCAGCAGCTTGGGACAGGGACTTGACGAGCAGTACTTC.

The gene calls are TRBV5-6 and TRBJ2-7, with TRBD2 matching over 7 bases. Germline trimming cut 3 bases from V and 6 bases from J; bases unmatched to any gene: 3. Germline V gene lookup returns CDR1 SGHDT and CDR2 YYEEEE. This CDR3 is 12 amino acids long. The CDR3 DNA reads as TGTGCCAGCAGCTGGGGGGGGTCCGAGCAGTACTTC. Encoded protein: CASSWGGSEQYF.